This paragraph reports one T cell receptor beta chain. Its cognate antigen has yet to be identified. No clone much larger than this one lies a single base away; base qualities are absent. The collaborating institutions used their own protocols to collect whole blood in K2EDTA tubes. For TCRbeta analysis, collaborators shipped samples as frozen whole blood, isolated PBMCs, or DNA extracted from either of those sample types. TCRbeta CDR3 regions were amplified from genomic DNA using the immunoSEQ Assay, a bias-controlled multiplex PCR. On the study's bioinformatics: The number of nucleated cells in each sample was estimated from the amplification of reference gene primers within the assay. Sequence reads were collapsed and filtered to measure the absolute abundance of every unique TCRbeta CDR3 rearrangement. For each sample, productive Simpson clonality was calculated by taking the square root of Simpson's diversity index across productive rearrangements. The source is immuneACCESS, and TCRdb retained only in-frame sequences with V and J called. Part of the clones is not carried over; for the studies checked, unresolved V genes explain less than half of this, and the remainder is unexplained. The V and J calls and clone size come from that table; D and trimming were worked out from the DNA. The table for this sample lists just over 45,000 clones; approximately 87% of them were counted only once. The ten largest make up around 4.5% of the sample.

This sample is drawn from a study of blood T cell repertoires in COVID-19 (dated by TCRdb to about 2020). With respect to the entire study: Samples from collaborators originated in the United States, Italy and Spain and spanned both the acute and convalescent phases of COVID-19. The prospective study material was composed of cDNA or gDNA derived from T cells, B-cell-depleted T cells, or PBMCs. Deeply sampled blood TCRbeta repertoires from subjects exposed to, actively infected with, or recovered from COVID-19 were included in the dataset. The repertoires were made available in a free public database intended to serve as a resource for research on the immune response to SARS-CoV-2. Samples were obtained from the ongoing ImmuneRACE study (first 160 participants) and from over 1,000 subjects provided by 6 global collaborators. The sample metadata nearly always contained a de-identified subject ID, COVID-19 status, age in years and sex. Where HLA class I and class II types were available, the types were taken from metadata supplied by the sample provider, not from assay-based typing.

Here is what the overall study found, with its caveats: The amount of clinical and demographic metadata varied by source and participant and was provided uncurated.

Including the terminal cysteine and phenylalanine, the CDR3 comprises 15 residues. Only the CDR3 DNA stays, 45 bases, in frame from base 1. Compared with germline, V lacks 4 bases and J lacks 5 bases; bases without a gene match: 10. CDR1 and CDR2, per the germline V gene, are SGDLS and YYNGEE. This receptor chain uses TRBV9 and TRBJ2-7; the junction holds 9 bases that match TRBD2. The sequence came from a human donor in a cohort sampled during active COVID-19. Sequences were obtained from peripheral blood. The DNA is as follows: TGTGCCAGCAGCCCCCGTGGGACTAGCCGTCACGAGCAGTACTTC. This gives the protein CASSPRGTSRHEQYF.